Sequencing of this TCR beta chain was carried out in a study of shared clonotypes between healthy human individuals. CDR1 MNHNY and CDR2 SVGAGI come from the germline V gene (reference sequence). This CDR3 region has 13 residues. V gave up 6 bases and J gave up 9 bases, with 15 bases separating them. General study results and limits: Several donors shared around 5.2% of their naive CD4 clonotypes.

In the original workflow: Quality scores were absent from the junction-only immunoSEQ sequences, so filtering differed. Only in-frame clones appear in the TCRdb table, and some are missing; sequencing was by immunoSEQ multiplex PCR. V, J and clone size derive from that table, while D and trimming were established from the DNA sequence. Found here are under 850,000 clones, 55% to 80% of them singletons; the top ten hold more than 1.5%. This clone was seen only once. What it binds is unknown. The receptor comes from a woman younger than 45 in good health. Sequenced material: memory CD4+ T cells sorted from blood. The subset was: CD45RA-negative fraction. This rearrangement joins TRBV6-6 to TRBJ1-5; the D gene is possibly TRBD1 (6 bases). CDR3 sequence (DNA): TGTGCCAGCAGCCACGGGGGGCCTGGGCCCCAGCATTTT. This sequence encodes CASSHGGPGPQHF.